The 25 T cell receptor beta chains listed next were all sequenced from one sample in a study of blood T cell repertoires in COVID-19. Data came from immunoSEQ multiplex PCR; TCRdb stores just in-frame clones and leaves some out. The profile covers some 180,000 clones, with roughly 91% appearing a single time and around 1.9% taken by the ten largest. Sequencing used peripheral blood. These TCRs come from a man aged 50 or older who had recovered from COVID-19.

The chain combines TRBV10-2 with TRBJ2-2, with D maybe TRBD1 (6 bases). Per the germline V gene, CDR1 is WSHSY and CDR2 is SAAADI. This CDR3 contains 14 residues. Trimming left V 8 bases short and J 0 bases short, with 10 bases between. CDR3 sequence (DNA): TGCGCCAGCGGAGGACAGTCGAACACCGGGGAGCTGTTTTTT. It is translated as CASGGQSNTGELFF.

V is TRBV9 and J is TRBJ2-5; a possible D gene is TRBD2 (6 bases). The CDR3 is 15 residues long. The V end was cut by 4 bases, the J end by 1 base, with 14 bases between. Germline CDR1 is SGDLS and CDR2 is YYNGEE. CDR3 coding DNA: TGTGCCAGCAGCCCACGACGGGGGATCCAAGAGACCCAGTACTTC. Translation: CASSPRRGIQETQYF. Full variable domain (outside the CDR3, taken from reference TRBV9 and TRBJ2-5): DSGVTQTPKHLITATGQRVTLRCSPRSGDLSVYWYQQSLDQGLQFLIQYYNGEERAKGNILERFSAQQFPDLHSELNLSSLELGDSALYFCASSPRRGIQETQYFGPGTRLLVL.

The V gene is TRBV5-1, the J gene TRBJ2-7, with D perhaps matching TRBD2 (5 bases). Germline CDR1 SGHRS, CDR2 YFSETQ. The V end was cut by 2 bases, the J end by 5 bases, with 17 bases between. The CDR3 runs 15 residues. CDR3 amino acids: CASSFGILGLNEQYF. CDR3 nucleotide sequence: TGCGCCAGCAGCTTCGGAATCCTCGGACTTAACGAGCAGTACTTC.

The chain recombines TRBV7-2 with TRBJ2-5; TRBD2 agrees at 10 bases. There are 17 residues in the CDR3. The V segment lost 1 base and the J segment 1 base; nucleotides outside the gene matches: 6. Germline V gene lookup returns CDR1 SGHTA and CDR2 FQGNSA. DNA of the CDR3: TGTGCCAGCAGCTTAGAGCTAGCGGGAGAGCTCCAAGAGACCCAGTACTTC. Its protein is CASSLELAGELQETQYF.

This chain joins TRBV29-1 and TRBJ2-3; D ambiguous. V was clipped by 1 base and J by 1 base, with 6 bases between them. There are 13 residues in the CDR3. Germline V lookup: CDR1 SQVTM, CDR2 ANQGSEA. The DNA for the CDR3 is TGCAGCGTTGAAGTCTCCCGCACAGATACGCAGTATTTT. Protein product: CSVEVSRTDTQYF.

The V and J genes are TRBV7-2 and TRBJ1-6; a possible D gene is TRBD1 (6 bases). The CDR3 extends over 14 amino acids. Germline CDR1 reads SGHTA; CDR2 reads FQGNSA. V shed 2 bases and J shed 6 bases, with 8 bases lying between them. The CDR3 sequence is CASSLNRANSPLHF. The CDR3 bases are TGTGCCAGCAGCTTAAACAGGGCTAATTCACCCCTCCACTTT.

The chain combines TRBV3-1 (or the pseudogene TRBV3-2) with TRBJ1-1, with D tentatively TRBD1 (5 bases). The germline V gene has CDR1 LGHDT and CDR2 YNNKEL (reference sequence). V was shortened by 0 bases and J by 1 base, with 18 bases between the two germline ends. This CDR3 has 18 residues. The CDR3 DNA is TGTGCCAGCAGCCAAGAGGATTTCGGAGGGGTCAGGAACACTGAAGCTTTCTTT. It translates to CASSQEDFGGVRNTEAFF.

The V and J genes are TRBV7-2 and TRBJ1-5; D possibly corresponds to TRBD1 (6 bases). The CDR3 spans 15 residues. The V gene's germline CDR1 is SGHTA and CDR2 FQGNSA. V gave up 4 bases and J gave up 7 bases, with 17 bases separating them. CDR3 sequence (DNA): TGTGCCAGCAGCTCCATAGCCAGGGGAGAGCAGCCCCAGCATTTT. This gives the protein CASSSIARGEQPQHF.

The chain recombines TRBV2 with TRBJ2-5; 9 nucleotides align to TRBD1. V lost 5 bases, J lost 5 bases, and 9 bases stayed unmatched. The CDR3 covers 15 residues. Germline lookup yields CDR1 SNHLY and CDR2 FYNNEI. The DNA of the CDR3 is TGTGCCAGCAGTTTGGGACAGGGAGTAGGGGAGACCCAGTACTTC. Translated: CASSLGQGVGETQYF.

The V gene is TRBV2, the J gene TRBJ2-2, with a possible D match to TRBD1 (5 bases). This CDR3 spans 15 amino acids. The V gene lost 1 base and the J gene lost 5 bases, with 11 bases spanning the gap. Germline CDR1 SNHLY, CDR2 FYNNEI. The CDR3 sequence: CASSEGRVWTGELFF. The CDR3 DNA follows: TGTGCCAGCAGTGAAGGCAGGGTGTGGACCGGGGAGCTGTTTTTT.

The V call is TRBV24-1, the J call TRBJ1-3; D is uncertain. The CDR3 runs 14 residues. The germline V gene has CDR1 KGHDR and CDR2 SFDVKD. V was cut by 6 bases and J by 0 bases, with 8 bases left in between. The CDR3 coding sequence is TGTGCCACCAGTTCCTCTCGCTCTGGAAACACCATATATTTT. It translates to CATSSSRSGNTIYF.

The chain carries TRBV11-2 and TRBJ2-1; no clear D. The CDR3 is made up of 12 amino acids. Germline CDR1 SGHAT, CDR2 FQNNGV. V was trimmed by 5 bases and J by 15 bases, leaving 17 bases between them. CDR3 DNA: TGTGCCAGCAGCCCCGAGTTCTTAAATGTGTTCTTC. Amino acids: CASSPEFLNVFF.

The chain uses TRBV7-2 and TRBJ1-1, with 7 bases aligning to TRBD1. CDR3 length: 16 amino acids. Germline assignment: CDR1 SGHTA and CDR2 FQGNSA. V was clipped by 3 bases and J by 4 bases; unmatched bases: 11. CDR3 sequence reads: CASSFFSPQGGTEAFF. The CDR3 region has the DNA TGTGCCAGCAGCTTTTTTAGCCCTCAGGGGGGCACTGAAGCTTTCTTT.

In this sample, this clone turned up once. The V and J genes are TRBV18 and TRBJ2-7, with D tentatively TRBD1 (5 bases). This CDR3 is built from 14 residues. Trimming took 3 bases from V and 0 from J, leaving 9 bases between them. The germline CDR1 and CDR2 sequences are KGHSH and LQKENI. The CDR3 loop reads CASSPRAPSYEQYF. DNA of the CDR3: TGTGCCAGCTCACCCAGGGCGCCCTCCTACGAGCAGTACTTC.

The chain employs TRBV21-1 and TRBJ2-3; the table's D call TRBD2 went unverified against the DNA. TRBV21-1 is a pseudogene locus. The CDR3 has 17 amino acids. In DNA form, the CDR3 reads TGTGCCAGCAGCAAGACTGGACTAGCGGGATTTACAGATACGCAGTATTTT. This translates into CASSKTGLAGFTDTQYF.

The chain uses TRBV5-1 and TRBJ2-1, with 9 bases matching TRBD1. In germline, CDR1 is SGHRS, CDR2 YFSETQ. Trimming removed 4 bases from V and 10 bases from J; junction bases left unmatched: 9. The CDR3 spans 14 residues. Here the CDR3 reads CASSTRTGAQEQFF. CDR3 coding DNA: TGCGCCAGCAGCACCCGGACAGGGGCACAGGAGCAGTTCTTC.

V usage is TRBV24-1 and J usage is TRBJ2-5, with TRBD1 identical over 7 bases. V shed 7 bases, J shed 4 bases, and the junction held 14 bases outside the gene matches. The CDR3 covers 16 residues. Germline V CDR1 and CDR2: KGHDR, SFDVKD. Written as DNA, the CDR3 is TGTGCCACCAGCCATAGTTCGACAGGGTACGTAGAGACCCAGTACTTC. Translating it yields CATSHSSTGYVETQYF.

This chain links TRBV19 with TRBJ2-7; 10 bases line up with TRBD2. After removal of 6 bases from V and 4 bases from J, the junction contained 6 bases not matched to a gene. This CDR3 is 14 amino acids long. Germline-derived CDR1 and CDR2 are LNHDA and SQIVND (reference sequence). CDR3 protein: CASSASSGGYEQYF. For the CDR3, the DNA is TGTGCCAGTAGCGCTTCTAGCGGGGGTTACGAGCAGTACTTC.

This clone has just one count. The chain joins TRBV6-5 to TRBJ1-1, with D possibly being TRBD1 (5 bases). The CDR3 contains 16 residues. The germline V gene encodes CDR1 MNHEY and CDR2 SVGAGI. V was cut by 4 bases and J by 2 bases, with 17 bases left in between. CDR3 sequence reads: CASSLGLQQHNTEAFF. CDR3 nucleotide sequence: TGTGCCAGCAGTTTGGGACTCCAACAGCACAACACTGAAGCTTTCTTT.

This clone showed up just a few times. The chain joins TRBV5-1 to TRBJ2-7; D gene uncertain. The CDR3 is 12 amino acids. V lost 0 bases, J lost 3 bases, and 4 bases lay in between. Per germline, CDR1 SGHRS and CDR2 YFSETQ. This chain's CDR3 is CASSLDGYEQYF. The CDR3 nucleotides read TGCGCCAGCAGCTTGGACGGCTACGAGCAGTACTTC. The variable domain in full, completed from reference TRBV5-1 and TRBJ2-7, reads KAGVTQTPRYLIKTRGQQVTLSCSPISGHRSVSWYQQTPGQGLQFLFEYFSETQRNKGNFPGRFSGRQFSNSRSEMNVSTLELGDSALYLCASSLDGYEQYFGPGTRLTVT.

The V and J genes are TRBV6-2 or TRBV6-3 and TRBJ2-7; D ambiguous. The germline CDR1 and CDR2 sequences are MNHEY and SVGEGT. The CDR3 is made up of 16 amino acids. V was trimmed by 2 bases and J by 3 bases, leaving 17 bases between them. Here the CDR3 DNA reads TGTGCCAGCAGTTACGATGGCGGTGCTTATTTCTACGAGCAGTACTTC. The encoded protein is CASSYDGGAYFYEQYF.

The chain is built from TRBV11-3 and TRBJ1-4; D uncertain. The CDR3 contains 17 residues. The V end was cut by 2 bases, the J end by 3 bases, with 16 bases between. Germline V CDR1 and CDR2: SGHNT, YENEEA. The CDR3: CASSLQESGNSNEKLFF. The CDR3 bases are TGTGCCAGCAGCTTACAAGAGAGCGGGAATTCTAATGAAAAACTGTTTTTT.

The V gene is TRBV4-3, the J gene TRBJ2-1; TRBD2 matches at 12 bases. The CDR3 has 17 amino acids. Per the germline V gene, CDR1 is LGHNA and CDR2 is YSLEER. With 3 bases clipped from V and 6 bases from J, the junction kept 9 bases outside the gene matches. CDR3 loop: CASSQTSGGHKGNEQFF. The CDR3 region has the DNA TGCGCCAGCAGCCAGACTAGCGGGGGCCACAAGGGCAATGAGCAGTTCTTC.

This clone appeared a few times. J is TRBJ2-6 and V is TRBV6-2 or TRBV6-3; a possible D gene is TRBD1 (6 bases). This CDR3 has 15 amino acids. The germline CDR1 and CDR2 sequences are MNHEY and SVGEGT. Trimming removed 5 bases from V and 0 bases from J, with 8 bases in between. The CDR3 region has the DNA TGTGCCAGCAGTGTAGGGGGCTCTGGGGCCAACGTCCTGACTTTC. This codes for CASSVGGSGANVLTF.

J is TRBJ2-3 and V is TRBV7-9; possibly TRBD1 for D (6 bases). CDR1 and CDR2 from the germline V gene are SEHNR and FQNEAQ (reference sequence). Trimming shortened V by 6 bases and J by 1 base, and 11 bases separated the two germline ends. The CDR3 spans 14 residues. The CDR3 DNA is TGTGCCAGCAGTCTTAGGACAGGCACAGATACGCAGTATTTT. It codes for CASSLRTGTDTQYF.